The 23 T cell receptor beta chains in this list originate from one sample, sequenced in a study of OX40 agonist ivuxolimab in advanced cancers. Some clones are missing from TCRdb's copy, which holds only in-frame ones; the method was immunoSEQ multiplex PCR. The sample has some 22,000 clones; around 85% are singletons. The input for sequencing was CD4+ or CD8+ T cells sorted from blood, taken in a trial of the OX40 agonist ivuxolimab. Receptors originate from an adult with an advanced solid tumor such as melanoma, head and neck, liver or kidney cancer.

The rearrangement uses TRBV19 and TRBJ2-7; the D is unclear. Between the trimmed V and J ends, which lost 0 bases and 3 bases, there was a span of 9 bases. Per germline, CDR1 LNHDA and CDR2 SQIVND (reference sequence). The CDR3 consists of 14 residues. The CDR3 sequence is CASSIDLWGYEQYF. The CDR3 DNA reads as TGTGCCAGTAGTATAGATCTATGGGGCTACGAGCAGTACTTC.

In this sample, this clone turned up a few times. The CDR3 coding sequence is TGCGCCAGCAGCTTCCCGTTACAGGTTGGGGGGGGCCTCCGCTCTGGGGCCAACGTCCTGACTTTC. Amino acids: CASSFPLQVGGGLRSGANVLTF. The chain links TRBV5-1 to TRBJ2-6, with a weak D call TRBD2 (7 bases). CDR1 is SGHRS and CDR2 is YFSETQ in the germline V gene. The CDR3 contains 22 residues. The ends were cut back, 2 bases at V and 0 bases at J, with 27 bases in the middle. The variable domain in full, completed from reference TRBV5-1 and TRBJ2-6, reads KAGVTQTPRYLIKTRGQQVTLSCSPISGHRSVSWYQQTPGQGLQFLFEYFSETQRNKGNFPGRFSGRQFSNSRSEMNVSTLELGDSALYLCASSFPLQVGGGLRSGANVLTFGAGSRLTVL.

The V and J genes are TRBV27 and TRBJ2-1; D unresolved. V shed 6 bases and J shed 5 bases, with 20 bases lying between them. Germline-derived CDR1 and CDR2 are MNHEY and SMNVEV (reference sequence). CDR3 length: 16 residues. The CDR3 nucleotides read TGTGCCAGCAGAGACGTATGGCTAACAGACAACAATGAGCAGTTCTTC. Its translation is CASRDVWLTDNNEQFF.

This clone was detected a few times. This rearrangement joins TRBV27 to TRBJ2-7; TRBD1 matches 7 bases. Losses at the gene ends were 4 bases for V and 1 base for J; bases not matched to a gene: 4. Germline V CDR1 and CDR2: MNHEY, SMNVEV (reference sequence). The CDR3 contains 14 residues. The CDR3 bases are TGTGCCAGCAGTTCCTGGGACAGTTCCTACGAGCAGTACTTC. It codes for CASSSWDSSYEQYF.

The rearrangement joins TRBV6-5 to TRBJ2-7; D is tentatively TRBD1 or TRBD2 (5 bases each). Germline-derived CDR1 and CDR2 are MNHEY and SVGAGI. V was cut by 10 bases and J by 7 bases, with 20 bases left in between. The CDR3 length is 13 residues. The CDR3 sequence is CATTRGGGEEQYF. CDR3 coding DNA: TGTGCCACCACCCGGGGCGGTGGGGAGGAGCAGTACTTC.

The gene calls are TRBV5-8 and TRBJ1-1; D is unclear. The CDR3 spans 11 residues. Trimming removed 9 bases at V and 5 bases at J, with 11 bases between. The germline gives CDR1 SGHTS, CDR2 YDEGEE. CDR3 DNA sequence: TGTGCCACCTATAGTGGAACTGAAGCTTTCTTT. Translation gives CATYSGTEAFF. The complete variable domain, with remaining parts taken from reference TRBV5-8 and TRBJ1-1, reads EAGVTQSPTHLIKTRGQQATLRCSPISGHTSVYWYQQALGLGLQFLLWYDEGEERNRGNFPPRFSGRQFPNYSSELNVNALELEDSALYLCATYSGTEAFFGQGTRLTVV.

This chain joins TRBV15 and TRBJ2-5; D remains ambiguous. Trimming took off 0 bases at V and 5 bases at J, with 13 bases between the two ends. CDR1 LNHNV and CDR2 YYDKDF come from the germline V gene (reference sequence). The CDR3 runs to 15 residues. The CDR3 sequence: CATSRDMARRETQYF. The DNA for the CDR3 is TGTGCCACCAGCAGAGATATGGCCCGCCGGGAGACCCAGTACTTC.

This sequence joins TRBV6-1 and TRBJ2-7; TRBD1 is a possible D gene (6 bases). V gave up 2 bases and J gave up 2 bases, with 13 bases separating them. The CDR3 contains 15 residues. From germline, CDR1 is MNHNS and CDR2 SASEGT. The CDR3 here is CASSENTGWAYEQYF. CDR3 sequence (DNA): TGTGCCAGCAGTGAAAATACAGGGTGGGCCTACGAGCAGTACTTC.

The J gene is TRBJ2-3, the V gene TRBV7-8, with D perhaps matching TRBD2 (6 bases). The CDR3 length is 17 residues. Germline V gene lookup returns CDR1 SGHVS and CDR2 FQNEAQ. Deletions cut 5 bases from V and 6 bases from J, with 24 bases between. In DNA form, the CDR3 reads TGTGCCAGCAGCGAAACGAGAGGGACTCTAGCAGGGGATACGCAGTATTTT. It specifies CASSETRGTLAGDTQYF.

The chain carries TRBV7-9 and TRBJ2-7; 13 bases agree with TRBD2. The CDR3 is 17 amino acids. Trimming cost V 6 bases and J 5 bases; bases outside gene matches: 13. CDR1 is SEHNR, CDR2 FQNEAQ, per germline (reference sequence). In DNA form, the CDR3 reads TGTGCCAGCAGTGGGAGACTAGCGGGAGGTTCCCCCCACGAGCAGTACTTC. Protein sequence: CASSGRLAGGSPHEQYF.

The gene calls are TRBV7-6 and TRBJ2-1, with D perhaps TRBD2 (6 bases). V was shortened by 5 bases and J by 7 bases, with 18 bases between the two germline ends. Germline V gene sequence: CDR1 SGHVS, CDR2 FNYEAQ. The CDR3 totals 15 residues. The CDR3, as DNA: TGTGCCAGCAGCCCTAATGGGGGGAGATGGAATGAGCAGTTCTTC. It yields the protein CASSPNGGRWNEQFF.

The chain is built from TRBV6-4 and TRBJ2-1, with TRBD2 matching 14 bases. The V gene's germline CDR1 is MRHNA and CDR2 SNTAGT. V gave up 3 bases and J gave up 6 bases; unmatched junction bases: 4. This CDR3 contains 16 residues. CDR3 coding DNA: TGTGCCAGCAGTGAAACCGGGACTAGCGGGGGCAATGAGCAGTTCTTC. Translating gives CASSETGTSGGNEQFF.

The rearrangement joins TRBV5-4 to TRBJ2-2; D is undetermined. V gave up 4 bases and J gave up 5 bases, with 6 bases separating them. Germline V gives CDR1 SGHNT, CDR2 YYREEE (reference sequence). The CDR3 sequence is 12 residues long. The CDR3 loop is CASSSSTGELFF. The DNA for the CDR3 is TGTGCCAGCAGCAGCTCAACCGGGGAGCTGTTTTTT.

DNA of the CDR3: TGTGCCAGCAGGGGGGGAGCGGGAGGGCCCTACAATGAGCAGTTCTTC. This translates into CASRGGAGGPYNEQFF. The J gene is TRBJ2-1, the V gene TRBV28; 10 bases match TRBD2. The V segment lost 6 bases and the J segment 2 bases; nucleotides outside the gene matches: 7. The CDR3 runs to 16 residues. Looked up from germline, CDR1 is MDHEN and CDR2 is SYDVKM.

This clone was detected only a few times. The rearrangement joins TRBV9 to TRBJ1-2; 8 bases agree with TRBD1. Germline values: CDR1 SGDLS, CDR2 YYNGEE. The V segment lost 4 bases and the J segment 1 base; nucleotides outside the gene matches: 9. CDR3 length: 16 amino acids. The CDR3 DNA is TGTGCCAGCAGCCTCACCGGGACAGGACTTAACTATGGCTACACCTTC. It yields the protein CASSLTGTGLNYGYTF.

A single count supports this clone. The chain joins TRBV4-1 to TRBJ2-3; D is possibly TRBD2 (6 bases). This CDR3 is built from 15 residues. The V end was cut by 0 bases, the J end by 2 bases, with 9 bases between. Germline assignment: CDR1 MGHRA and CDR2 YSYEKL. The CDR3 DNA is TGCGCCAGCAGCCAAGATCCGGGAGACACAGATACGCAGTATTTT. Residues: CASSQDPGDTDTQYF.

This clone was observed a handful of times. The chain is built from TRBV5-1 and TRBJ2-5; 12 bases map to TRBD2. Germline V gene sequence: CDR1 SGHRS, CDR2 YFSETQ. The CDR3 has 16 amino acids. V lost 4 bases and J lost 5; bases outside the gene matches: 9. The CDR3 here is CASSNQPSGRAETQYF. DNA of the CDR3: TGCGCCAGCAGCAACCAACCTAGCGGGAGGGCCGAGACCCAGTACTTC.

The V gene is TRBV28, the J gene TRBJ1-1; no reliable D call. This CDR3 comprises 16 residues. Germline V CDR1 and CDR2: MDHEN, SYDVKM. Trimming stripped 6 bases from V and 2 bases from J, with 19 bases between. The CDR3 sequence is CASSPPSRRPNTEAFF. For the CDR3, the DNA is TGTGCCAGCAGCCCACCCAGTCGACGGCCAAACACTGAAGCTTTCTTT.

This clone was seen only a few times. The chain recombines TRBV11-1 with TRBJ2-7; TRBD2 matches 7 bases. Germline CDR1 reads SGHAT; CDR2 reads FQDESV (reference sequence). The CDR3 length is 12 residues. Germline trimming cut 5 bases from V and 7 bases from J; bases unmatched to any gene: 5. CDR3 coding DNA: TGTGCCAGCAGCCCCTCCGGGGGGGAGCAGTACTTC. Its protein is CASSPSGGEQYF.

The chain links TRBV25-1 to TRBJ2-5; a possible D gene is TRBD1 (6 bases). This CDR3 spans 12 amino acids. CDR1 is MGHDK and CDR2 is SYGVNS in the germline V gene. Deletions cut 4 bases from V and 4 bases from J, with 7 bases between. In DNA, the CDR3 is TGTGCCAGCAGTGCGGACAGAGAGACCCAGTACTTC. Protein: CASSADRETQYF. Combining the CDR3 with reference TRBV25-1 and TRBJ2-5 gives the whole variable domain EADIYQTPRYLVIGTGKKITLECSQTMGHDKMYWYQQDPGMELHLIHYSYGVNSTEKGDLSSESTVSRIRTEHFPLTLESARPSHTSQYLCASSADRETQYFGPGTRLLVL.

V and J are TRBV30 and TRBJ1-1; tentatively, D is TRBD1 (5 bases). The V gene's germline CDR1 is GTSNPN and CDR2 SVGIG (reference sequence). V shed 2 bases and J shed 1 base, with 11 bases lying between them. The CDR3 extends over 14 amino acids. CDR3 region: CAWSRGPGNTEAFF. As DNA, the CDR3 is TGTGCCTGGAGTCGGGGCCCCGGGAACACTGAAGCTTTCTTT. The variable domain in full, completed from reference TRBV30 and TRBJ1-1, reads SQTIHQWPATLVQPVGSPLSLECTVEGTSNPNLYWYRQAAGRGLQLLFYSVGIGQISSEVPQNLSASRPQDRQFILSSKKLLLSDSGFYLCAWSRGPGNTEAFFGQGTRLTVV.

The chain carries TRBV28 and TRBJ2-7, with D uncertain. The germline V and J ends were trimmed by 2 bases and 5 bases, with 10 bases remaining between them. CDR3 length: 13 residues. CDR1 MDHEN and CDR2 SYDVKM come from the germline V gene. CDR3 region: CASSLPDQNEQYF. The DNA for the CDR3 is TGTGCCAGCAGTTTACCCGATCAGAACGAGCAGTACTTC. The full variable domain, with the rest looked up from reference TRBV28 and TRBJ2-7, is DVKVTQSSRYLVKRTGEKVFLECVQDMDHENMFWYRQDPGLGLRLIYFSYDVKMKEKGDIPEGYSVSREKKERFSLILESASTNQTSMYLCASSLPDQNEQYFGPGTRLTVT.

This clone came up a few times. This chain joins TRBV5-1 and TRBJ2-7, with 7 bases lining up with TRBD2. V dropped 1 base and J dropped 3; count of bases not matched to a gene: 10. Looked up from germline, CDR1 is SGHRS and CDR2 is YFSETQ. There are 16 residues in the CDR3. DNA for the CDR3: TGCGCCAGCAGCTTGAACCCGGGACTACGGGACTACGAGCAGTACTTC. Translated: CASSLNPGLRDYEQYF.